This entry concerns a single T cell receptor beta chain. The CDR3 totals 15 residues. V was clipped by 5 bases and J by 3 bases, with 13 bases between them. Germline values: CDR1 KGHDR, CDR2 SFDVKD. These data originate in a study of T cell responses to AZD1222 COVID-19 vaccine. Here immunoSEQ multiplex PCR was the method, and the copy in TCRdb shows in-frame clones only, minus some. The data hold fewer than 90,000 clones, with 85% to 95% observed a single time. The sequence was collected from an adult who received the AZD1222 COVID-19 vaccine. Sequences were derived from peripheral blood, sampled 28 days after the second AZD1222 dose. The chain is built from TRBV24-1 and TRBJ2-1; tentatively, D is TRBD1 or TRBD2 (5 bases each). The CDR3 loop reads CATSGNRDRYNEQFF. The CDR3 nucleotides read TGTGCCACCAGTGGCAACCGGGACCGCTACAATGAGCAGTTCTTC.